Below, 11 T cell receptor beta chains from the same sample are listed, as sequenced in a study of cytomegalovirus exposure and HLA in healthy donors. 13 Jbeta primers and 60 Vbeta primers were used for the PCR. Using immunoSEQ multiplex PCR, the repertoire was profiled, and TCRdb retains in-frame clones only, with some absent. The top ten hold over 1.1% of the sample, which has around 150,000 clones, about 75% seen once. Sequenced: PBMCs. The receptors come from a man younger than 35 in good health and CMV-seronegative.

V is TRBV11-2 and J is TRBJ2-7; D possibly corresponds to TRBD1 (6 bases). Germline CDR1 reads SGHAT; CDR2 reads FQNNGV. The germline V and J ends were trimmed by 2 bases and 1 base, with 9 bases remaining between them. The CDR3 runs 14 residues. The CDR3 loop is CASSLYQGSYEQYF. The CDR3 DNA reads TGTGCCAGCAGCTTATACCAGGGGTCCTACGAGCAGTACTTC.

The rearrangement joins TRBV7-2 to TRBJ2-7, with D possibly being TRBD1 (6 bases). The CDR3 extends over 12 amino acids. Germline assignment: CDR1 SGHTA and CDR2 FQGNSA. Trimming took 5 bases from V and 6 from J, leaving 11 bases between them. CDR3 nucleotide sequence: TGTGCCAGCAGCCTACAGGGACCCGAGCAGTACTTC. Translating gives CASSLQGPEQYF.

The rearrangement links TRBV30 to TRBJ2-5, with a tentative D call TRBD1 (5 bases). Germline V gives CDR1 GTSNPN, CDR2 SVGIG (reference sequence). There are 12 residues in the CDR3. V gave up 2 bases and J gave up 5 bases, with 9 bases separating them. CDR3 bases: TGTGCCTGGAGTTTAGGGGCCGAGACCCAGTACTTC. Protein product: CAWSLGAETQYF.

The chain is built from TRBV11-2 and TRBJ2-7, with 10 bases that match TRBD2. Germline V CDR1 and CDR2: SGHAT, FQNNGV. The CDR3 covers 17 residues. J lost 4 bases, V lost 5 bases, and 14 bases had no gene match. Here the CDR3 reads CASSGGAWTSGEYEQYF. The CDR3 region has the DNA TGTGCCAGCAGCGGGGGAGCCTGGACTAGCGGAGAGTACGAGCAGTACTTC.

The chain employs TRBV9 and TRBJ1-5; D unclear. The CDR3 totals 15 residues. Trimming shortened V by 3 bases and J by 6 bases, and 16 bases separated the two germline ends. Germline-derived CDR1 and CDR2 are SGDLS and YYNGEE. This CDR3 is CASSGSGNLGQPQHF. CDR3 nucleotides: TGTGCCAGCAGCGGTTCCGGGAACCTAGGTCAGCCCCAGCATTTT.

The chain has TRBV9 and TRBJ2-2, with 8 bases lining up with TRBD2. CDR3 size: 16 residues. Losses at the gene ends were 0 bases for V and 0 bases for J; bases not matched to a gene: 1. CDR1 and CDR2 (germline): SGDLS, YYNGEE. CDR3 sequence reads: CASSVVSGANTGELFF. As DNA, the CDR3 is TGTGCCAGCAGCGTAGTTAGCGGGGCGAACACCGGGGAGCTGTTTTTT.

CDR3 sequence reads: CASSSDLLAGRAGELFF. DNA of the CDR3: TGTGCCAGTAGTTCCGATCTCCTAGCGGGACGGGCCGGGGAGCTGTTTTTT. The chain joins TRBV19 to TRBJ2-2, with TRBD2 matching 9 bases. V lost 5 bases and J lost 6; bases outside the gene matches: 13. The CDR3 is 17 amino acids. CDR1 LNHDA and CDR2 SQIVND come from the germline V gene (reference sequence).

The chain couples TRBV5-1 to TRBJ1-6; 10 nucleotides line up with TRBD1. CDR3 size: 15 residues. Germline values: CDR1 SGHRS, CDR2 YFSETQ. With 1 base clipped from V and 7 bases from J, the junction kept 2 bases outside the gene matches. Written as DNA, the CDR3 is TGCGCCAGCAGCTTGACGGGACAGGGGAATTCACCCCTCCACTTT. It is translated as CASSLTGQGNSPLHF.

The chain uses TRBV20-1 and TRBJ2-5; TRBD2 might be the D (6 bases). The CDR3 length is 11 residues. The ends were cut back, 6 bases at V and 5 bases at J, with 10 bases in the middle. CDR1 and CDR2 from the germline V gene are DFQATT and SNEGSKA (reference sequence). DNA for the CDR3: TGCAGTGCAAAGGCGGGGGAGACCCAGTACTTC. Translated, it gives CSAKAGETQYF.

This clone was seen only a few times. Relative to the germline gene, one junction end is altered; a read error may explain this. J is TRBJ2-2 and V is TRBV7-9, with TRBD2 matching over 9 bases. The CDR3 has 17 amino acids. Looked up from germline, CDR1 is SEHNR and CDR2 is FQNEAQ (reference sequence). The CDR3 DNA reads TGTTCCAGCAGCTTCCGTGGCGGGAGGGGTTTCACCGGGGAGCTGTTTTTT. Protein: CSSSFRGGRGFTGELFF.

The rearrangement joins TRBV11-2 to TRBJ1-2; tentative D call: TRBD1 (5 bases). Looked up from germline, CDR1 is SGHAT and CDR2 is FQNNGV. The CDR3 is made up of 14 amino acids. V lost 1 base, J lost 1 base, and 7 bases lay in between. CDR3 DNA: TGTGCCAGCAGCTTAGGACAGAATAACTATGGCTACACCTTC. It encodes CASSLGQNNYGYTF.